This T cell receptor beta chain was documented in a study of T-cell memory formation after mild COVID-19. One entry per CDR3 protein, called by TCRdb with MiXCR from the 5' RACE reads. This table has about 560,000 distinct CDR3 sequences, about a sixth appearing once. The receptor was isolated from an adult woman who had mild COVID-19 (a few samples of this study predate the infection). Cell type and time point are not known. The specimen sequenced was PBMCs or a T cell subset sorted from them (not recorded which).

CDR3 in DNA: TGCAGTGCTAGAGATACAGGTCCCGAGCAGTACTTC. Translated: CSARDTGPEQYF. The chain joins TRBV20-1 to TRBJ2-7, with D maybe TRBD1 (5 bases). This CDR3 has 12 amino acids. Germline V gene data show CDR1 as DFQATT and CDR2 as SNEGSKA (reference sequence). V was trimmed by 0 bases and J by 6 bases, leaving 9 bases between them.